A selection of T cell receptor beta chains follows, all from one sample in a study of T cell responses to AZD1222 COVID-19 vaccine. TCRdb keeps only in-frame clones here, not all; method: immunoSEQ multiplex PCR. The sample shows 100,000 to 150,000 clones, about 91% of them seen only once. The sample here was peripheral blood, taken 28 days after the second AZD1222 dose. These receptors all stem from an adult who received the AZD1222 COVID-19 vaccine. Each CDR3 is given with its conserved first and last residue. D genes are given only for firm matches. Clone size is not always given. Where it is, it says once, few, many or a class for expanded clones.

d_call: TRBD1
clone_size: -
v_call: TRBV5-1
j_call: TRBJ2-3
cdr3_nt: TGCGCCAGCAGCCTGGGACAGGGGTCCACAGATACGCAGTATTTT
cdr3_aa: CASSLGQGSTDTQYF

d_call: TRBD2
clone_size: once
v_call: TRBV19
j_call: TRBJ2-1
cdr3_nt: TGTGCCAGCCGGACTAGCGGGAGCTCGAATGAGCAGTTCTTC
cdr3_aa: CASRTSGSSNEQFF

d_call: TRBD1
clone_size: -
v_call: TRBV11-3
j_call: TRBJ2-1
cdr3_nt: TGTGCCAGCAGCTTAGTTTATGTCCCGGGGACAGATGAGCAGTTCTTC
cdr3_aa: CASSLVYVPGTDEQFF

d_call: -
clone_size: -
v_call: TRBV12-3/TRBV12-4
j_call: TRBJ1-1
cdr3_nt: TGTGCCAGCAGATTCAACACCGACTATGAAGCTTTCTTT
cdr3_aa: CASRFNTDYEAFF

d_call: TRBD2
clone_size: -
v_call: TRBV30
j_call: TRBJ2-1
cdr3_nt: TGTGCCTGGAGTGTACGACTAGCGGGGAGTTACAATGAGCAGTTCTTC
cdr3_aa: CAWSVRLAGSYNEQFF

d_call: -
clone_size: -
v_call: TRBV18
j_call: TRBJ1-1
cdr3_nt: TGTGCCAGCTCACCCGATCCGACCATTGGGACTGAAGCTTTCTTT
cdr3_aa: CASSPDPTIGTEAFF

d_call: -
clone_size: -
v_call: TRBV6-1
j_call: TRBJ1-1
cdr3_nt: TGTGCCAGCAGTGAAAAAGCCGATCCCCGGACTGAAGCTTTCTTT
cdr3_aa: CASSEKADPRTEAFF

d_call: -
clone_size: once
v_call: TRBV11-2
j_call: TRBJ2-3
cdr3_nt: TGTGCCAGCAGCTCCTACTCCCTCTACCGCCACACAGATACGCAGTATTTT
cdr3_aa: CASSSYSLYRHTDTQYF

d_call: TRBD1
clone_size: -
v_call: TRBV9
j_call: TRBJ2-3
cdr3_nt: TGTGCCAGCAGCGCCCTTGGGACAGGGGGCTGGGGTAGCACAGATACGCAGTATTTT
cdr3_aa: CASSALGTGGWGSTDTQYF

d_call: -
clone_size: once
v_call: TRBV4-1
j_call: TRBJ1-4
cdr3_nt: TGCGCCAGCAGCCACAGAGCAGGGACAACTAATGAAAAACTGTTTTTT
cdr3_aa: CASSHRAGTTNEKLFF

d_call: -
clone_size: -
v_call: TRBV4-2
j_call: TRBJ1-4
cdr3_nt: TGTGCCAGCAGCCAAGTCGAGGGGCATGGCAGTGAAAAACTGTTTTTT
cdr3_aa: CASSQVEGHGSEKLFF

d_call: -
clone_size: -
v_call: TRBV10-1
j_call: TRBJ1-5
cdr3_nt: TGCGCCAGCAGACACAGGGAGCAGCCCCAGCATTTT
cdr3_aa: CASRHREQPQHF

d_call: TRBD1
clone_size: -
v_call: TRBV10-3
j_call: TRBJ1-1
cdr3_nt: TGTGCCATCAGAGACGGGACAGTGAACACTGAAGCTTTCTTT
cdr3_aa: CAIRDGTVNTEAFF

d_call: TRBD1
clone_size: -
v_call: TRBV11-3
j_call: TRBJ1-1
cdr3_nt: TGTGCCAGCAGCTTTACAGGGGACACTGAAGCTTTCTTT
cdr3_aa: CASSFTGDTEAFF

d_call: TRBD2
clone_size: -
v_call: TRBV4-3
j_call: TRBJ2-1
cdr3_nt: TGCGCCAGCAGCCAGCATTTTAGCGGGGCCGACAATGAGCAGTTCTTC
cdr3_aa: CASSQHFSGADNEQFF

d_call: -
clone_size: -
v_call: TRBV6-5
j_call: TRBJ2-1
cdr3_nt: TGTGCCAGCAGTATGGGGTATAGCGTACAGAATGAGCAGTTCTTC
cdr3_aa: CASSMGYSVQNEQFF

d_call: -
clone_size: few
v_call: TRBV19
j_call: TRBJ2-6
cdr3_nt: TGTGCCAGTAGTATGCCAGGTGGGGCCAACGTCCTGACTTTC
cdr3_aa: CASSMPGGANVLTF

d_call: -
clone_size: -
v_call: TRBV15
j_call: TRBJ2-1
cdr3_nt: TGTGCCACCAGCAGAGATACGGTTCTTTCCTACAATGAGCAGTTCTTC
cdr3_aa: CATSRDTVLSYNEQFF

d_call: -
clone_size: -
v_call: TRBV12-3/TRBV12-4
j_call: TRBJ1-2
cdr3_nt: TGTGCCAGCAGTTTAGGAGGAGAAGGTGGCTACACCTTC
cdr3_aa: CASSLGGEGGYTF

d_call: -
clone_size: -
v_call: TRBV6-6
j_call: TRBJ1-5
cdr3_nt: TGTGCCAGCAGTTACCTAGAGACAGATAGCAATCAGCCCCAGCATTTT
cdr3_aa: CASSYLETDSNQPQHF

d_call: TRBD2
clone_size: -
v_call: TRBV27
j_call: TRBJ2-2
cdr3_nt: TGTGCCAGCAGTCCACCGGGACTAGAATCCGGGGAGCTGTTTTTT
cdr3_aa: CASSPPGLESGELFF

d_call: -
clone_size: -
v_call: TRBV18
j_call: TRBJ2-3
cdr3_nt: TGTGCCAGCTCACCACGACGACAGAGCACAGATACGCAGTATTTT
cdr3_aa: CASSPRRQSTDTQYF

d_call: TRBD2
clone_size: -
v_call: TRBV7-3
j_call: TRBJ2-2
cdr3_nt: TGTGCCAGCTCGCCGGGACTAGCGGGGCTCGGGGAGCTGTTTTTT
cdr3_aa: CASSPGLAGLGELFF

d_call: -
clone_size: -
v_call: TRBV2
j_call: TRBJ1-3
cdr3_nt: TGTGCCAGCAGTCAGGGGTCTGGAAACACCATATATTTT
cdr3_aa: CASSQGSGNTIYF

d_call: -
clone_size: -
v_call: TRBV9
j_call: TRBJ2-1
cdr3_nt: TGTGCCAGCAGCGTTAGCCCTAGCTCCTACAATGAGCAGTTCTTC
cdr3_aa: CASSVSPSSYNEQFF

d_call: -
clone_size: once
v_call: TRBV7-9
j_call: TRBJ1-3
cdr3_nt: TGTGCCAGCAGCTCGCGGACAGTCCTCTCTGGAAACACCATATATTTT
cdr3_aa: CASSSRTVLSGNTIYF

d_call: -
clone_size: once
v_call: TRBV30
j_call: TRBJ2-2
cdr3_nt: TGTGCCTGGAGTCTAGGGACCGGGGAGCTGTTTTTT
cdr3_aa: CAWSLGTGELFF

d_call: -
clone_size: -
v_call: TRBV7-2
j_call: TRBJ1-5
cdr3_nt: TGTGCCAGCAGCCCCCGTCAGTCTAGCAATCAGCCCCAGCATTTT
cdr3_aa: CASSPRQSSNQPQHF

d_call: -
clone_size: once
v_call: TRBV3-1/TRBV3-2
j_call: TRBJ2-7
cdr3_nt: TGTGCCAGCAGCCCCGGGACCCCATACGAGCAGTACTTC
cdr3_aa: CASSPGTPYEQYF

d_call: TRBD2
clone_size: -
v_call: TRBV4-1
j_call: TRBJ2-5
cdr3_nt: TGCGCCAGCAGCCAAGATGATGAGGGAGGGAAGACCCAGTACTTC
cdr3_aa: CASSQDDEGGKTQYF

d_call: -
clone_size: once
v_call: TRBV7-3
j_call: TRBJ1-6
cdr3_nt: TGTGCCAGCAGCTCGTTCCGGGATTCACCCCTCCACTTT
cdr3_aa: CASSSFRDSPLHF

d_call: -
clone_size: -
v_call: TRBV19
j_call: TRBJ2-1
cdr3_nt: TGTGCCAGTACGGCGGCGGGCTCCTACAATGAGCAGTTCTTC
cdr3_aa: CASTAAGSYNEQFF

d_call: TRBD1
clone_size: -
v_call: TRBV5-1
j_call: TRBJ2-7
cdr3_nt: TGCGCCAGCAGCCCCCTGGGGACAGCTACCTACGAGCAGTACTTC
cdr3_aa: CASSPLGTATYEQYF

d_call: -
clone_size: once
v_call: TRBV2
j_call: TRBJ2-1
cdr3_nt: TGTGCCAGCAGAACGACAGATGAGCAGTTCTTC
cdr3_aa: CASRTTDEQFF

d_call: TRBD2
clone_size: few
v_call: TRBV4-1
j_call: TRBJ2-7
cdr3_nt: TGCGCCAGCAGCCACCCCTTAGCGGGGGCATACGAGCAGTACTTC
cdr3_aa: CASSHPLAGAYEQYF

d_call: -
clone_size: -
v_call: TRBV6-5
j_call: TRBJ1-1
cdr3_nt: TGTGCCAGCACCACACCCCAAGGACGATTTGAAGCTTTCTTT
cdr3_aa: CASTTPQGRFEAFF

d_call: -
clone_size: -
v_call: TRBV5-8
j_call: TRBJ1-1
cdr3_nt: TGTGCCCCCGGGCCCACCAGATCTTTCTTT
cdr3_aa: CAPGPTRSFF

d_call: TRBD1
clone_size: once
v_call: TRBV19
j_call: TRBJ1-5
cdr3_nt: TGTGCCAGTAGTTTCGTCCCGGGACAGAGGTTTAGCAATCAGCCCCAGCATTTT
cdr3_aa: CASSFVPGQRFSNQPQHF

d_call: TRBD1
clone_size: -
v_call: TRBV5-1
j_call: TRBJ1-1
cdr3_nt: TGCGCCAGCAGCTCCGACAGGGGGCCGGACACTGAAGCTTTCTTT
cdr3_aa: CASSSDRGPDTEAFF

d_call: -
clone_size: -
v_call: TRBV19
j_call: TRBJ2-6
cdr3_nt: TGTGCCAGTAGTATTTCGGGGAGTGGGGCCAACGTCCTGACTTTC
cdr3_aa: CASSISGSGANVLTF

d_call: TRBD1
clone_size: -
v_call: TRBV12-3/TRBV12-4
j_call: TRBJ1-1
cdr3_nt: TGTGCCAGCAGCTATAGACAGGGACCCGCTTTCTTT
cdr3_aa: CASSYRQGPAFF

d_call: TRBD1
clone_size: -
v_call: TRBV2
j_call: TRBJ1-1
cdr3_nt: TGTGCCAGCAGCGACAGGGACGGCACTGAAGCTTTCTTT
cdr3_aa: CASSDRDGTEAFF

d_call: -
clone_size: -
v_call: TRBV6-1
j_call: TRBJ1-2
cdr3_nt: TGTGCCAGCAGTGAGGATGGACGGAATAACTATGGCTACACCTTC
cdr3_aa: CASSEDGRNNYGYTF

d_call: TRBD1
clone_size: -
v_call: TRBV3-1/TRBV3-2
j_call: TRBJ1-5
cdr3_nt: TGTGCCAGCAGCCTGACAGGGGTGGGTCAGCCCCAGCATTTT
cdr3_aa: CASSLTGVGQPQHF

d_call: TRBD2
clone_size: -
v_call: TRBV11-1
j_call: TRBJ2-3
cdr3_nt: TGTGCCAGCAGCTTAAAAGCGGGAGTGGATACGCAGTATTTT
cdr3_aa: CASSLKAGVDTQYF

d_call: -
clone_size: -
v_call: TRBV3-1/TRBV3-2
j_call: TRBJ1-2
cdr3_nt: TGTGCCAGCAGCCCCCGGGACGGAAACTATGGCTACACCTTC
cdr3_aa: CASSPRDGNYGYTF